Listed below are T cell receptor beta chains from one sample, sequenced in a study of blood T cell repertoires in COVID-19. Repertoires were generated with immunoSEQ multiplex PCR, while TCRdb's copy carries only in-frame clones and drops some. The sample records some 400,000 clones, more than 75% being singletons. Specimen: peripheral blood. Receptors were obtained from a human donor with acute or convalescent COVID-19. The donor label of this sample is uncertain. CDR3s leave out the opening cysteine and the closing phenylalanine or tryptophan.

v_call cdr3_aa
TRBV5-1 ASSLGWTSGSDEQF
TRBV3-1/TRBV3-2 ASSPRTGVNSPLH
TRBV21-1 ASSNTSRDRSSYNSPLH
TRBV6-6 ASRGQGFNSPLH
TRBV5-4 ASSPDPGTGWTEAF
TRBV6-5 ASSFGTGANQPQH
TRBV7-9 ASSFDGRRTSSGNTIY
TRBV29-1 SGKTGEKLF
TRBV5-5 ASSYKGGQGTYSNQPQH
TRBV15 ATSSQEYTEAF
TRBV18 ASSPPGGRGYGYT
TRBV6-5 ASRRGLGYEQY
TRBV5-8 ASSLAGHPNSPLH
TRBV12-3/TRBV12-4 ASSINTEAF
TRBV5-5 ASSPSSGGRDEQY
TRBV7-9 ASSSKREELDTQY
TRBV9 ASSVDLASYEQY
TRBV11-2 ASSLTTGETQY
TRBV5-5 ASSSQPRGGHNEQF
TRBV5-1 ASSAQDRAGEQY
TRBV30 AWSKGQVNTEAF
TRBV19 ASSIRLAGTPDTQY
TRBV24-1 ATSDRGGYSYNEQF
TRBV7-6 ASSFTSGTLNEQF
TRBV6-5 ASRRGPSHNSPLH
TRBV4-2 ASSQEIGKQGSTYGYT
TRBV9 ASSVVCQNHSPLH
TRBV6-6 ASSYSGTLYGYT
TRBV12-3/TRBV12-4 ASSYPGPLY
TRBV19 ASSIQDRLATNEKLF
TRBV18 ASSRQEGVRTGELF
TRBV2 ASVRQGAPNSPLH
TRBV5-5 ASSLVGGGAKTQY
TRBV30 AWGGYEQY
TRBV19 ASSIIQGGYNEQF
TRBV4-2 ASSQGGGNEQF
TRBV5-1 ASSPGTGGANTIY
TRBV10-3 AIRGQPGLAGEHPYNEQF
TRBV3-1/TRBV3-2 ASSQVQGNTEAF
TRBV3-1/TRBV3-2 ASSRTQGNYGYT
TRBV5-1 ASTPGQSSYEQY
TRBV3-1/TRBV3-2 ASSRRGADTEAF
TRBV5-1 ASSLVGGQFGNTEAF
TRBV7-2 ASSLVGSGGGRTQY
TRBV11-2 ASSYSGSGETQY
TRBV21-1 ASAKNNFYNEQF